This is a list of T cell receptor beta chains from one sample in a study of T cell clusters in autoimmune cytopenias. TCRdb re-called the multiplex PCR reads and shows each CDR3 protein once, DNA omitted. The sample holds some 7,000 distinct CDR3 sequences. Sequencing input: peripheral blood. The receptors shown here come from a human donor with an autoimmune cytopenia or autoimmune hepatitis (not recorded which). CDR3s include the opening cysteine and the closing phenylalanine or tryptophan. Each record gives: clone size, J gene, V gene, CDR3 protein. The listing skips clone size in some rows; elsewhere it reads once, few, many or a size class.

NA,TRBJ1-2,TRBV27,CASSLSIRQGSGYTF
NA,TRBJ1-4,TRBV7-2,CASSFSTGSPEKLFF
NA,TRBJ2-1,TRBV20-1,CRGEQASSYNEQFF
medium-sized,TRBJ1-1,TRBV30,CAWITGGSIAFF
medium-sized,TRBJ1-2,TRBV7-9,CASRFTGSDYGYTF
NA,TRBJ2-3,TRBV5-4,CASSLAGGASTDTQYF
NA,TRBJ2-3,TRBV5-6,CASRRIGGTDTQYF
NA,TRBJ2-2,TRBV5-1,CASSGQGFANTGELFF
NA,TRBJ1-1,TRBV27,CASRKQVNTEAFF
NA,TRBJ2-7,TRBV2,CASSQFLYPGDEQYF
NA,TRBJ2-2,TRBV11-2,CASSFRQNTGELFF
medium-sized,TRBJ1-1,TRBV29-1,CSVVEGSGNTEAFF
medium-sized,TRBJ2-7,TRBV6-5,CATGLAGAYEQYF
NA,TRBJ2-1,TRBV9,CASSVDLAGGRNEQFF
NA,TRBJ1-2,TRBV25-1,CASSENGAGHNYGYTF
NA,TRBJ1-5,TRBV10-3,CAISDSGRNNQPQHF
NA,TRBJ1-1,TRBV5-1,CASSLDLGGGTEAFF
NA,TRBJ2-7,TRBV2,CANADRSSYEQYF
hyperexpanded,TRBJ1-2,TRBV7-9,CASSWGTGTGEGYTF
medium-sized,TRBJ1-5,TRBV7-2,CASSLVAITGVRDQPQHF
medium-sized,TRBJ1-2,TRBV11-2,CASSLADRTYYGYTF
NA,TRBJ2-1,TRBV12-3/TRBV12-4,CASSLPRVPGSNTYNEQFF
NA,TRBJ2-7,TRBV6-2/TRBV6-3,CASSLMTSGKPEQYF
NA,TRBJ2-5,TRBV5-1,CASSLGRNQETQYF
NA,TRBJ2-2,TRBV19,CASSMVASPPGELFF
NA,TRBJ2-5,TRBV19,CARKGVRTGTGDETQYF
NA,TRBJ2-3,TRBV27,CASSLRRDASTDTQYF
NA,TRBJ2-7,TRBV14,CASSLKSGHSYEQYF
medium-sized,TRBJ2-7,TRBV7-2,CASSLVSSRQYF
medium-sized,TRBJ1-5,TRBV12-3/TRBV12-4,CASRGTTGPQHF
NA,TRBJ2-1,TRBV15,CATSRTLARSYNEQFF
NA,TRBJ2-3,TRBV5-1,CASSSGLNERTDTQYF
NA,TRBJ2-1,TRBV7-3,CASNGLAPNEQFF
NA,TRBJ2-7,TRBV18,CASSPRQAYEQYF
medium-sized,TRBJ1-2,TRBV19,CASRQLRGPLTPNYGYTF
NA,TRBJ1-2,TRBV6-6,CASSYNEPRALGGYTF
medium-sized,TRBJ2-5,TRBV7-2,CASTSQGSQETQYF
NA,TRBJ1-6,TRBV18,CASSPDGGFSPLHF
NA,TRBJ1-2,TRBV18,CASSRDRPNYGYTF
NA,TRBJ2-3,TRBV5-1,CASSLGLRTTDTQYF
medium-sized,TRBJ2-1,TRBV7-9,CASSLAQQALTYNEQFF
medium-sized,TRBJ1-2,TRBV30,CAWSLGGTGLSGYTF
medium-sized,TRBJ1-2,TRBV6-6,CASSYSTGAGGYTF
medium-sized,TRBJ2-7,TRBV7-2,CASSQSFLGQVDSYEQYF
NA,TRBJ2-7,TRBV20-1,CSASPSGKKTYEQYF
medium-sized,TRBJ1-1,TRBV29-1,CSALQRNTEAFF
NA,TRBJ2-7,TRBV19,CASSILPGSSYEQYF
medium-sized,TRBJ2-7,TRBV6-5,CASSPQDRRYYEQYF
NA,TRBJ1-1,TRBV12-3/TRBV12-4,CASSLRTRVWTEAFF
NA,TRBJ2-3,TRBV20-1,CSANRQGIDTQYF